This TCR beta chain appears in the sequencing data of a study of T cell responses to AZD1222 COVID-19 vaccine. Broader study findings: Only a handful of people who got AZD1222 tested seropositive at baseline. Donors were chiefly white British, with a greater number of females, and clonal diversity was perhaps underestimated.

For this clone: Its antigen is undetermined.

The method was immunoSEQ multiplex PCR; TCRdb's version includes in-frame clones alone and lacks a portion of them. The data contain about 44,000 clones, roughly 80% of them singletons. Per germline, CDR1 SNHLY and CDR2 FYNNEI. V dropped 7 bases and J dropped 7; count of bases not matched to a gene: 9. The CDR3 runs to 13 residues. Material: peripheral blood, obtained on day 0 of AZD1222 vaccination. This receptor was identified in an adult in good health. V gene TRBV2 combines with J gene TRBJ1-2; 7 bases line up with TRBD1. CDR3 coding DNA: TGTGCCAGCAATGAGGGGGCGCTTGGTGGCTACACCTTC. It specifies CASNEGALGGYTF. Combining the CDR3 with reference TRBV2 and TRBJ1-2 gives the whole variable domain EPEVTQTPSHQVTQMGQEVILRCVPISNHLYFYWYRQILGQKVEFLVSFYNNEISEKSEIFDDQFSVERPDGSNFTLKIRSTKLEDSAMYFCASNEGALGGYTFGSGTRLTVV.